This T cell receptor beta chain was sequenced in a study of T-cell memory formation after mild COVID-19. Overall study results and limits: Clones that contracted from day 15 to 85 were balanced CD4/CD8, while later expanders leaned CD4+.

In TCRdb, the 5' RACE reads were re-called with MiXCR into one record per CDR3 protein. The sample has about 340,000 distinct CDR3 sequences; more than 15% are singletons. This clonotype showed up just a few times. No antigen is known for it. The V and J ends lost 1 base and 7 bases, in that order; junction bases with no gene match: 0. Germline assignment: CDR1 SEHNR and CDR2 FQNEAQ (reference sequence). This CDR3 contains 14 residues. The specimen was PBMCs or a T cell subset sorted from them (not recorded which). The TCR sequence derives from a young man who had mild COVID-19 (a few samples of this study predate the infection). Cell type and time point are not known. This rearrangement joins TRBV7-9 to TRBJ2-1; 11 nucleotides match TRBD2. The CDR3 sequence is CASSLGTSGNEQFF. The DNA of the CDR3 is TGTGCCAGCAGCTTAGGGACTAGCGGGAATGAGCAGTTCTTC.